The 15 T cell receptor beta chains below all came from one sample that was sequenced in a study of T cells in women clearing cervical HPV infection (dated by TCRdb to 2016 to 2019). Library preparation was by the immunoSEQ multiplex PCR assay. TCRdb carries this immuneACCESS record with in-frame sequences only. Its versions omit some clonotypes, under half of them owing to an unresolved V gene in the studies checked, with the rest unexplained. The sample's records list 20,000 to 25,000 clones. The leading ten clones occupy less than 3% of the sample. Sequencing was done on a sample of blood buffy coat. The source is a woman between 18 and 69 years old with a cervical HPV16 infection that either progressed to CIN3+ or cleared (not recorded which).

Comments on this clone: The CDR3 extends 3 residues past the end of the read, so its final part is completed from the germline J gene. The chain recombines TRBV19 with TRBJ2-4; TRBD1 might be the D (5 bases). CDR1 is LNHDA, CDR2 SQIVND, per germline (reference sequence). This CDR3 comprises 12 residues. The part of the CDR3 DNA that was read is TGTGCCAGTAGACTGGGGCCTTATGGT. This translates into CASRLGPYG. The whole CDR3 reads CASRLGPYGQYF. The whole variable domain, filled in from reference TRBV19 and TRBJ2-4, reads DGGITQSPKYLFRKEGQNVTLSCEQNLNHDAMYWYRQDPGQGLRLIYYSQIVNDFQKGDIAEGYSVSREKKESFPLTVTSAQKNPTAFYLCASRLGPYGQYFGAGTRLSVL.

Partial CDR3 DNA: TGTGCCAGCTCACCACCCGGGACACCAACTGAA. It yields the protein CASSPPGTPTE. The complete CDR3 protein is CASSPPGTPTEAFF. The chain links TRBV18 to TRBJ1-1, with a weak D call TRBD1 (6 bases). Read data end 3 residues before the CDR3 end; the end is taken from the germline J gene. Trimming removed 0 bases from V and 5 bases from J, with 10 bases in between. Germline V gives CDR1 KGHSH, CDR2 LQKENI. CDR3 size: 14 residues.

As concerns this clone: The sequence runs out 3 residues before the end of the CDR3; the remainder is reconstructed from the germline J gene. V usage is TRBV7-9 and J usage is TRBJ1-3; possible D gene TRBD1, 6 bases. Trimming shortened V by 7 bases and J by 4 bases, and 11 bases separated the two germline ends. Germline V CDR1 and CDR2: SEHNR, FQNEAQ (reference sequence). The CDR3 spans 13 residues. The CDR3 DNA, read in part, is TGTGCCAGCATCTGGGGGCCAGGAAACACC. This codes for CASIWGPGNT. The full CDR3 protein reads CASIWGPGNTIYF.

In the case of this clone: The CDR3 end is not reached by the read, which stops 3 residues before it; the germline J gene fills it in. The chain employs TRBV11-3 and TRBJ2-2, with 8 positions matching TRBD1. Trimming at V came to 6 bases and at J to 2 bases, leaving 5 bases not matched to a gene. The CDR3 contains 15 residues. Germline assignment: CDR1 SGHNT and CDR2 YENEEA. CDR3 in amino acids: CASSSGGSNTGELFF. Partial CDR3 DNA: TGTGCCAGCAGTTCAGGGGGCAGTAACACCGGGGAG.

This clone registers medium-sized by frequency. The CDR3 end lies 3 residues beyond the end of the read and is filled in from the germline J gene. V is TRBV29-1 and J is TRBJ2-3; D remains unclear. V was cut by 4 bases and J by 4 bases, with 15 bases left in between. The CDR3 spans 14 residues. Germline CDR1 is SQVTM and CDR2 is ANQGSEA. Incomplete CDR3 DNA: TGCAGCGTTGGGAGCAGCGCAATTCCAGATACG. This translates into CSVGSSAIPDT. The full-length CDR3 reads as CSVGSSAIPDTQYF.

With regard to this clone: The read ends 3 residues before the CDR3 terminus; that terminus is restored from the germline J gene. V usage is TRBV7-9 and J usage is TRBJ2-1; tentative D call: TRBD2 (6 bases). The germline CDR1 and CDR2 sequences are SEHNR and FQNEAQ (reference sequence). The CDR3 length is 14 residues. V shed 10 bases and J shed 7 bases, with 20 bases lying between them. The DNA read from the CDR3 is TGTGCCACCCCAGACGGAGGGCTATCAAATGAG. Translated, it gives CATPDGGLSNE. The full CDR3 is CATPDGGLSNEQFF.

As regards this clone: From the germline J gene comes the end of the CDR3, since the read stops 3 residues before it. V and J are TRBV20-1 and TRBJ2-3, with 11 bases that match TRBD2. In germline, CDR1 is DFQATT, CDR2 SNEGSKA (reference sequence). Trimming cost V 0 bases and J 4 bases; bases outside gene matches: 9. CDR3 length: 17 residues. The CDR3 loop is CSARDLPLAGGPDTQYF. The sequenced part of the CDR3 DNA is TGCAGTGCTAGAGATCTCCCGCTAGCGGGGGGCCCAGATACG.

Comments on this clone: Read coverage stops 3 residues before the CDR3 terminus; the germline J gene supplies the remainder. The chain recombines TRBV7-9 with TRBJ1-5; D gene ambiguous. V was cut by 4 bases and J by 9 bases, with 16 bases left in between. This CDR3 is built from 14 residues. Germline assignment: CDR1 SEHNR and CDR2 FQNEAQ (reference sequence). Incomplete CDR3 DNA: TGTGCCAGCAGCTCCAACTACAAGGATCGGCCC. Its protein is CASSSNYKDRP. The full CDR3 reads CASSSNYKDRPQHF. Filled out from reference TRBV7-9 and TRBJ1-5, the complete variable domain reads DTGVSQNPRHKITKRGQNVTFRCDPISEHNRLYWYRQTLGQGPEFLTYFQNEAQLEKSRLLSDRFSAERPKGSFSTLEIQRTEQGDSAMYLCASSSNYKDRPQHFGDGTRLSIL.

On this clone: The CDR3 end lies 3 residues beyond the end of the read and is filled in from the germline J gene. The chain recombines TRBV6-2 or TRBV6-3 with TRBJ2-3, with D possibly being TRBD2 (5 bases). Trimming left V 2 bases short and J 4 bases short, with 13 bases between. CDR3 length: 15 amino acids. Per the germline V gene, CDR1 is MNHEY and CDR2 is SVGEGT. The CDR3: CASSYRLARPDTQYF. CDR3 DNA, as far as it was read: TGTGCCAGCAGTTACCGGCTAGCACGTCCAGATACG.

The CDR3 DNA, read in part, is TGTGCCAGTAGTATTGCAGGAACTAGCACAGATACG. Encoded protein: CASSIAGTSTDT. The entire CDR3 reads CASSIAGTSTDTQYF. The rearrangement joins TRBV19 to TRBJ2-3; D is unresolved. The read stops 3 residues short of the end of the CDR3; the missing end is completed from the germline J gene. V was pared by 3 bases and J by 0 bases, with 10 bases between. The CDR3 is 15 amino acids. The germline gives CDR1 LNHDA, CDR2 SQIVND (reference sequence).

Comment on this clone: Sequencing ends 3 residues short of the CDR3 end; the germline J gene provides the rest. The chain joins TRBV7-9 to TRBJ1-2; D is unclear. CDR3 length: 15 amino acids. CDR1 is SEHNR, CDR2 FQNEAQ, per germline (reference sequence). Partial CDR3 DNA: TGTGCCAGCAGCTTAGGCAGAGTAGCCTACAATGAC. Protein sequence: CASSLGRVAYND. The entire CDR3 sequence reads CASSLGRVAYNDYTF.

Comments on this clone: Read sequence stops 3 residues before the CDR3 end, and the germline J gene provides the missing end. This chain uses TRBV19 with TRBJ1-1, with TRBD1 as a possible D gene (5 bases). Germline V gene data show CDR1 as LNHDA and CDR2 as SQIVND (reference sequence). V lost 7 bases to trimming and J lost 0 bases, with 18 bases between them. This CDR3 spans 16 amino acids. The CDR3 bases that were read are TGTGCCAGTAATAGGTGGATAGGGGCTATGAACACTGAA. Translation: CASNRWIGAMNTE. The whole CDR3 protein reads CASNRWIGAMNTEAFF.

Concerning this clone: From the germline J gene comes the end of the CDR3, since the read stops 3 residues before it. This chain links TRBV9 with TRBJ2-3; perhaps TRBD2 as D (5 bases). The CDR3 has 12 residues. CDR1 and CDR2 (germline): SGDLS, YYNGEE. CDR3 sequence reads: CASSVGGPSQYF. The sequenced CDR3 bases are TGTGCCAGCAGCGTAGGAGGGCCCTCG.

About this clone itself: The read falls 3 residues short of the CDR3 end, and the missing part is taken from the germline J gene. The chain carries TRBV20-1 and TRBJ2-7; 8 nucleotides align to TRBD1. The germline CDR1 and CDR2 sequences are DFQATT and SNEGSKA (reference sequence). This CDR3 has 16 residues. V shed 1 base, J shed 5 bases, and the junction held 13 bases outside the gene matches. CDR3 sequence: CSARVPGTGYANEQYF. The DNA read from the CDR3 is TGCAGTGCTAGAGTACCCGGGACAGGATATGCTAACGAG.

About this clone: Read sequence stops 3 residues before the CDR3 end, and the germline J gene provides the missing end. This chain uses TRBV30 with TRBJ1-2, with TRBD1 as a possible D gene (5 bases). The germline V and J ends were trimmed by 0 bases and 0 bases, with 11 bases remaining between them. The CDR3 is 15 amino acids. Germline V gene data show CDR1 as GTSNPN and CDR2 as SVGIG (reference sequence). CDR3 sequence: CAWSVSRVTNYGYTF. CDR3 DNA (partial): TGTGCCTGGAGTGTTTCCAGGGTGACTAACTATGGC.